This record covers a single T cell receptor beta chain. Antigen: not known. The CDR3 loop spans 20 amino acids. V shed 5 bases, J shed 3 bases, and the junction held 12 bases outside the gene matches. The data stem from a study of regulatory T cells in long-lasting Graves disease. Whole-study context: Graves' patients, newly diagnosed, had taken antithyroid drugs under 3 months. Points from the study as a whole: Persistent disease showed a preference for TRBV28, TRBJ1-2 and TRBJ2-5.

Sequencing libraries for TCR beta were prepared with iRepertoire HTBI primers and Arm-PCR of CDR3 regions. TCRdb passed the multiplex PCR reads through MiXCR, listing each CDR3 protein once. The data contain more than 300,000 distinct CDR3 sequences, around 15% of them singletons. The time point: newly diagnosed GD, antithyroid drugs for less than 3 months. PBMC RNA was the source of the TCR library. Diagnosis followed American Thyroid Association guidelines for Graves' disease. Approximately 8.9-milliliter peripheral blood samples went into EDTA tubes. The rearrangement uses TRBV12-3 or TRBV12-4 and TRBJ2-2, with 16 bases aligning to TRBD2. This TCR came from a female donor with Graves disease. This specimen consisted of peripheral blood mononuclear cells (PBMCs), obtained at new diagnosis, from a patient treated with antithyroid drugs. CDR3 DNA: TGTGCCAGCAGTCCGCATTCGGGACTAGCGGGAGGGCGAGACACCGGGGAGCTGTTTTTT. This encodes CASSPHSGLAGGRDTGELFF.